This T cell receptor (beta chain) was observed in a study of synovial regulatory T cells in juvenile arthritis. The wider study: One patient received methotrexate plus infliximab; one lacked treatment information.

The synovial samples were synovial fluid, paired with peripheral blood from each active arthritis patient. Median age around 12 years (about 2.1-25); median disease duration 7 years (0.2-19.1). FOXP3 TSDR demethylation in synovial Tregs matched blood and healthy-donor Tregs. CDR3 size: 13 residues. DNA is not recorded here. Germline CDR1 KGHSH, CDR2 LQKENI. Study conclusions and caveats: iaTreg TCR repertoires were largely private across patients and partially overlapped synovial Teff and blood CPL.

Regarding this clone: As yet, its antigen is unknown.

Using immunoSEQ multiplex PCR, the repertoire was profiled, and TCRdb retains in-frame clones only, with some absent. This repertoire comprises approximately 3,000 clones; its ten largest clones make up 10% to 15%. This sequence joins TRBV18 and TRBJ1-2; the TCRdb call, TRBD1, lacks DNA for checking. This receptor was identified in a donor aged 2-35 years with juvenile idiopathic arthritis. What was sequenced was Treg cells from the synovium. This CDR3 is CASSRGGDYGYTF.